The sequence of this TCR beta chain was determined in a study of technical replicates of blood from four donors. This CDR3 is built from 13 residues. V lost 6 bases and J 6 bases, leaving 14 bases between the germline ends. The V gene's germline CDR1 is KGHSH and CDR2 LQKENI. This clone was recorded once. The data were produced by immunoSEQ multiplex PCR, yet TCRdb's version contains in-frame clones alone and is incomplete. The table lists around 83,000 clones, approximately 94% of them singletons. The V and J genes are TRBV18 and TRBJ1-2; maybe TRBD1 (6 bases). The sequence derives from a human donor in good health. The source material was T cells isolated from PBMCs. This CDR3 is CASSTPAGDGYTF. CDR3 DNA sequence: TGTGCCAGCTCCACCCCCGCAGGGGATGGCTACACCTTC.